The sequence of this TCR beta chain was determined in a study of healthy donors' naive CD4 and CD8 T cells. A linear amplification protocol produced the TCR libraries from approximately 460 ng of total RNA. TCRdb recomputed calls from the reads with MiXCR, one row per CDR3 protein. The sample lists some 190,000 distinct CDR3 sequences, 65% to 75% seen once, with roughly 2.3% in the top ten. The receptor comes from a pool of human donors in good health; the sample pools cells from several healthy donors. Sequenced sample: naive CD4+ and CD8+ T cells sorted from blood, pooled from several donors.

The CDR3 is CASSIPGDYGYTF. The CDR3 nucleotides are TGTGCCAGTAGTATACCGGGGGACTATGGCTACACCTTC. The V and J genes are TRBV19 and TRBJ1-2, with D tentatively TRBD1 (5 bases). The length of the CDR3 is 13 residues. Per the germline V gene, CDR1 is LNHDA and CDR2 is SQIVND (reference sequence). The ends were cut back, 2 bases at V and 3 bases at J, with 7 bases in the middle.